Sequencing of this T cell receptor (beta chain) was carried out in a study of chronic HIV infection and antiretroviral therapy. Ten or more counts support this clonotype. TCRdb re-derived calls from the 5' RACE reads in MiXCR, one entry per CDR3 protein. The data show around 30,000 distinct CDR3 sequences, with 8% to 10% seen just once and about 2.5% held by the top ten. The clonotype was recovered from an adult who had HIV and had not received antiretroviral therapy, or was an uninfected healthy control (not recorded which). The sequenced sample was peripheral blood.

The CDR3 is CATTGTSSYEQYF. The CDR3 DNA reads as TGTGCCACCACCGGGACTAGCTCCTACGAGCAGTACTTC. The genes are TRBV25-1 and TRBJ2-7; 8 bases are a match to TRBD2. In germline, CDR1 is MGHDK, CDR2 SYGVNS. CDR3 length equals 13 residues. With V trimmed by 10 bases and J by 0 bases, 5 bases remained unmatched.